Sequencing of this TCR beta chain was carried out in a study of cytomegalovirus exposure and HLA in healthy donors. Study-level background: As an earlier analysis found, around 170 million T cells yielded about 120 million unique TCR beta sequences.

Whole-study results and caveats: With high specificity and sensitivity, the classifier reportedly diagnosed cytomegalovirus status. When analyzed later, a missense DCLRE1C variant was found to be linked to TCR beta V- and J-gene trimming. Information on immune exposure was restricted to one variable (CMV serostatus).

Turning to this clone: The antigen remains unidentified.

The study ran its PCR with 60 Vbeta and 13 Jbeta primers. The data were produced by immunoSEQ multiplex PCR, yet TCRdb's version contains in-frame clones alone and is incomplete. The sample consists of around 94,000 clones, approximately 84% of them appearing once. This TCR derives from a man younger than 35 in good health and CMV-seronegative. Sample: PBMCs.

CDR3 amino acids: CASSMDRGMYEQYF. The CDR3 DNA reads as TGTGCCAGCAGTATGGACAGGGGAATGTACGAGCAGTACTTC. V usage is TRBV28 and J usage is TRBJ2-7, with 9 bases that match TRBD1. The CDR3 is 14 residues long. The V segment lost 5 bases and the J segment 4 bases; nucleotides outside the gene matches: 6. Germline CDR1 MDHEN, CDR2 SYDVKM.